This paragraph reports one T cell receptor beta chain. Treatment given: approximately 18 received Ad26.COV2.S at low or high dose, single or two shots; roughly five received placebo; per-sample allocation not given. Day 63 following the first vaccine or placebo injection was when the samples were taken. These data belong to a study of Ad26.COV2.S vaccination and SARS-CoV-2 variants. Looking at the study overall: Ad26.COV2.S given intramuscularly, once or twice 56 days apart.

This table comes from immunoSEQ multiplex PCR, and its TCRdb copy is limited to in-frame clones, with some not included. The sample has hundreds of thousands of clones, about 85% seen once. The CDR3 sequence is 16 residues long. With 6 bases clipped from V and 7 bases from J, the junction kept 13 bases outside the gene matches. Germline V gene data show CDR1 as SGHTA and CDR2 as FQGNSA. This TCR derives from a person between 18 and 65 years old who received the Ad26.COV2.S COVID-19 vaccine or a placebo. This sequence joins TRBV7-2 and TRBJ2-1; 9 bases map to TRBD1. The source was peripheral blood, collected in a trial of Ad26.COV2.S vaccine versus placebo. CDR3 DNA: TGTGCCAGCAGAATGAAACCCGGGACAGGGAGAAATGAGCAGTTCTTC. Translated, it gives CASRMKPGTGRNEQFF.